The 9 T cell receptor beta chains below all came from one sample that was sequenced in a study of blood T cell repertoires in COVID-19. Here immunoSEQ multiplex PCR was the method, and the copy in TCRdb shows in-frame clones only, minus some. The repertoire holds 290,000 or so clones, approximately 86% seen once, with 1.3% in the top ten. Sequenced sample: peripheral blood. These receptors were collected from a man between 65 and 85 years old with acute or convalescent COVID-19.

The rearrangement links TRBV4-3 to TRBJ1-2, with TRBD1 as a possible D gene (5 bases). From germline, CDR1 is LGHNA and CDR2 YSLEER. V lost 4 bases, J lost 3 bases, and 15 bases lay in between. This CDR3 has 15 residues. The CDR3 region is CASSLRRGADYGYTF. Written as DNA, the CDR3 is TGCGCCAGCAGCCTCCGTCGTGGGGCCGACTATGGCTACACCTTC.

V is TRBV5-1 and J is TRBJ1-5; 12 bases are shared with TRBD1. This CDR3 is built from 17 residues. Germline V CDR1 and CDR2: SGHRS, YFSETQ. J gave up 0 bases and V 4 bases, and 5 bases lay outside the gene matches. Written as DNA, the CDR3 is TGCGCCAGCAGCCCGGGACAGGGGGCACATAGCAATCAGCCCCAGCATTTT. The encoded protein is CASSPGQGAHSNQPQHF.

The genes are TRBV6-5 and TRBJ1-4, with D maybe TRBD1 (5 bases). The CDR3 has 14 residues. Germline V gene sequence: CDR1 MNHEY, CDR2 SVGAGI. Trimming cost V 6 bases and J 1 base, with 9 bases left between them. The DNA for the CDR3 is TGTGCCAGCAGGATGACAGTAACTAATGAAAAACTGTTTTTT. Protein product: CASRMTVTNEKLFF.

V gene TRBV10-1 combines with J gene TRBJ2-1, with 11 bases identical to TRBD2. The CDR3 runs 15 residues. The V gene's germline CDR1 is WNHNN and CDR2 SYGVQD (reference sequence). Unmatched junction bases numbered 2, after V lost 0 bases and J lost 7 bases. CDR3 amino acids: CASSESLAGGNEQFF. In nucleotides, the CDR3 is TGCGCCAGCAGTGAGTCCCTAGCGGGAGGAAATGAGCAGTTCTTC.

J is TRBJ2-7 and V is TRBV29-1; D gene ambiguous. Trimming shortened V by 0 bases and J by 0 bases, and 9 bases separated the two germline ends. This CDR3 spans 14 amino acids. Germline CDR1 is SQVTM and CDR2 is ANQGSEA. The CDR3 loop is CSVEDRQDSYEQYF. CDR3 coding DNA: TGCAGCGTTGAAGATCGCCAGGACTCCTACGAGCAGTACTTC.

Here the CDR3 reads CASSITGGPGNEQFF. The DNA for the CDR3 is TGTGCCAGTAGTATAACGGGGGGGCCGGGTAATGAGCAGTTCTTC. The chain is built from TRBV19 and TRBJ2-1; 8 bases align to TRBD2. V lost 2 bases and J lost 7; bases outside the gene matches: 7. Germline V CDR1 and CDR2: LNHDA, SQIVND (reference sequence). The CDR3 totals 15 residues.

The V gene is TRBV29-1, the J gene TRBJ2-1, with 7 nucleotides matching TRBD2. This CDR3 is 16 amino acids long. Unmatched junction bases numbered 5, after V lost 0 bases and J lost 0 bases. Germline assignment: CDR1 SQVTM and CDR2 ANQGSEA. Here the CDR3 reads CSVEDLGGSSYNEQFF. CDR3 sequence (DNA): TGCAGCGTTGAAGATCTGGGCGGGAGCTCCTACAATGAGCAGTTCTTC.

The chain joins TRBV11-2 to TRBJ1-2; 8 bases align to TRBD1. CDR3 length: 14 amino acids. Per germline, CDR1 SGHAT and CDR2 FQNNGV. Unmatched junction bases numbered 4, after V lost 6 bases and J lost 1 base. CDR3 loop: CASRNTGGNYGYTF. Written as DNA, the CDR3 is TGTGCCAGCAGGAATACAGGGGGTAACTATGGCTACACCTTC.

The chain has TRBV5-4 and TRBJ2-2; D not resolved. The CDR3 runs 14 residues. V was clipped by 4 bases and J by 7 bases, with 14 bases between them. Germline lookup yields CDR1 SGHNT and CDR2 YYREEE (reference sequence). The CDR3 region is CASSLGTSSGELFF. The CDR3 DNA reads TGTGCCAGCAGCCTCGGAACGTCTAGCGGGGAGCTGTTTTTT.